Listed below are T cell receptor beta chains from one sample, sequenced in a study of Graves' ophthalmopathy and Graves' hyperthyroidism. Each CDR3 protein gets one entry after TCRdb re-called the multiplex PCR reads with MiXCR. Of 350,000 to 400,000 distinct CDR3 sequences in the sample, approximately 15% were seen once. The sequenced material came from peripheral blood. The receptors shown here come from a woman under 30 with stable Graves' hyperthyroidism. The CDR3 runs from the conserved cysteine through the conserved F or W. A D gene is named only where the DNA matches it firmly. Part of the rows lack a size; the others show once, few, many or a class for expanded clones.

D,J,size,V,DNA,CDR3
.,TRBJ2-2,many,TRBV6-1,TGTGCCAGCAGACCCCCCGGGGGAGCGAACACCGGGGAGCTGTTTTTT,CASRPPGGANTGELFF
.,TRBJ1-6,.,TRBV6-9,TGTGCCAGCAGTTCATTCCCCCGGACTTCACCCCTCCACTTT,CASSSFPRTSPLHF
TRBD1,TRBJ1-6,many,TRBV12-3/TRBV12-4,TGTGCCAGCAGTGCCGGGACAGGGCTGAGTTCACCCCTCCACTTT,CASSAGTGLSSPLHF
.,TRBJ2-7,many,TRBV29-1,TGCAGCGTTGAAAGGGTAGGCTCCTACGAGCAGTACTTC,CSVERVGSYEQYF
TRBD1,TRBJ1-2,.,TRBV12-3/TRBV12-4,TGTGCCAGCAGTTTTGGACAGGGGGCGTTTGGCTACACCTTC,CASSFGQGAFGYTF
.,TRBJ2-7,many,TRBV6-2/TRBV6-3,TGTGCCAGCAGTTACCCCGACGAGCAGTACTTC,CASSYPDEQYF
.,TRBJ2-7,many,TRBV19,TGTGCCAGTAGTTCCCTCCTAGGGTCCGAGCAGTACTTC,CASSSLLGSEQYF
.,TRBJ2-5,few,TRBV2,TGTGCCAGCAGTGACCCCCATAGGGGCCCTCAAGAGACCCAGTACTTC,CASSDPHRGPQETQYF
.,TRBJ2-2,many,TRBV20-1,TGCAGTGCTGGACAGACTAGTACCGGGGAGCTGTTTTTT,CSAGQTSTGELFF
.,TRBJ1-2,many,TRBV7-2,TGTGCCAGCAGCTTAGTACCATCGCTCTATGGCTACACCTTC,CASSLVPSLYGYTF
TRBD1,TRBJ2-7,many,TRBV19,TGTGCCAGTAGTAGCGGGGGACAGGGGGCGTCCTACGAGCAGTACTTC,CASSSGGQGASYEQYF
TRBD1,TRBJ1-5,.,TRBV19,TGTGCCAGTAGAGGACAGGGCAATCATCCCCAGCATTTT,CASRGQGNHPQHF
.,TRBJ1-2,many,TRBV5-1,TGCGCCAGCAGCTTGGACAGGACCACCCTCTATGGCTACACCTTC,CASSLDRTTLYGYTF
TRBD1,TRBJ1-3,.,TRBV12-3/TRBV12-4,TGTGCCAGCGGGACAGCCGGAAACACCATATATTTT,CASGTAGNTIYF
.,TRBJ1-6,many,TRBV25-1,TGTGCCAGCAGGGAGGGGGGTTCACCCCTCCACTTT,CASREGGSPLHF
.,TRBJ1-1,many,TRBV7-9,TGTGCCAGCAGGCGGACTGAGGGTGATGGCACTGAAGCTTTCTTT,CASRRTEGDGTEAFF
TRBD2,TRBJ2-5,many,TRBV20-1,TGCAGTGCTCGCGGTAGCGGGGGATTACAAGAGACCCAGTACTTC,CSARGSGGLQETQYF
.,TRBJ2-7,many,TRBV20-1,TGCAGTGCTAGAGTGGGGACGAACTACGAGCAGTACTTC,CSARVGTNYEQYF
.,TRBJ2-7,many,TRBV12-3/TRBV12-4,TGTGCCAGCACTCAAGCGGGTCCTACCTACGAGCAGTACTTC,CASTQAGPTYEQYF
TRBD1,TRBJ2-6,.,TRBV2,TGTGCCAGCAGTGATGGCAGGGGGTACTCTGGGGCCAACGTCCTGACTTTC,CASSDGRGYSGANVLTF
.,TRBJ1-2,few,TRBV5-8,TGTGCCAGCGGGTCGGGGGTAGGGGATAGCTATGGCCACACCTTC,CASGSGVGDSYGHTF
TRBD2,TRBJ2-2,few,TRBV11-2,TGTGCCAGTCTCCGTAGCGGGGGGCTTGGGGAGCTGTTTTTT,CASLRSGGLGELFF
TRBD1,TRBJ2-2,many,TRBV5-1,TGCGCCTGCTCGACAGGGGATACCGGGGAGCTGTTTTTT,CACSTGDTGELFF
.,TRBJ1-5,many,TRBV6-1,TGTGCCAGCAGAAAATCGGGGGGCGGGGAGAGCAATCAGCCCCAGCATTTT,CASRKSGGGESNQPQHF
TRBD1,TRBJ1-2,many,TRBV6-1,TGTGCCAGCAGGGGGACAGGGGGACATGGCTACACCTTC,CASRGTGGHGYTF
.,TRBJ1-5,many,TRBV20-1,TGCAGTGCTAACCGACGAAATAGCAATCAGCCCCAGCATTTT,CSANRRNSNQPQHF
TRBD1,TRBJ2-7,many,TRBV5-1,TGCGCCAGCAGCTTTACAGGGGACGAGCAGTACTTC,CASSFTGDEQYF
.,TRBJ2-5,.,TRBV5-1,TGCGACAGCAGCCCGTCGGGACTCATAGAGACCCAGTACTTC,CDSSPSGLIETQYF
.,TRBJ1-2,many,TRBV19,TGTGCCAGTAGTATAGCTGGGGCCTATGGCTACACCTTC,CASSIAGAYGYTF
TRBD1,TRBJ1-5,many,TRBV6-4,TGTGCCAGCAGCCCGGGACAGGGAGAAAATCAGCCCCAGCATTTT,CASSPGQGENQPQHF
TRBD1,TRBJ1-1,few,TRBV5-1,TGCGCCAGCAGCTTACAGGGGGCCACTGTGAACACTGAAGCTTTCTTT,CASSLQGATVNTEAFF